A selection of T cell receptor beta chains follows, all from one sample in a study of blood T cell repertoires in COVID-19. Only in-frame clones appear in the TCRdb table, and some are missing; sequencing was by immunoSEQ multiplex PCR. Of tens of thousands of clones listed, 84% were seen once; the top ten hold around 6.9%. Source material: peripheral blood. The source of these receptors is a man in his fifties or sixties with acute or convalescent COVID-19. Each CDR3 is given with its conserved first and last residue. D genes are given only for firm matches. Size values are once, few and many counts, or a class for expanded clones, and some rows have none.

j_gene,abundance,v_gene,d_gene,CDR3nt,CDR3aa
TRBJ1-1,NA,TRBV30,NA,TGTGCCTGGAGCCCATTGAACACTGAAGCTTTCTTT,CAWSPLNTEAFF
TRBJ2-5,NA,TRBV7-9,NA,TGTGCCAGCAGCGCGGGATGGACGGAAGAGACCCAGTACTTC,CASSAGWTEETQYF
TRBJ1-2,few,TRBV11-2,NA,TGTGCCAGCAGTTATAATACCAGGGGCGGCTACACCTTC,CASSYNTRGGYTF
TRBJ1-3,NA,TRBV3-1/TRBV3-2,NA,TGTGCCAGCAGCCAGGGACTCTACTCTGGAAACACCATATATTTT,CASSQGLYSGNTIYF
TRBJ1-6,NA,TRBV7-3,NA,TGTGCCAGCAGCTTATACGGGGATCGTAATTCACCCCTCCACTTT,CASSLYGDRNSPLHF
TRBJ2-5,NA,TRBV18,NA,TGTGCCAGCTCAAGGGGCCAACAAGAGACCCAGTACTTC,CASSRGQQETQYF
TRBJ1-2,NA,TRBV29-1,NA,TGCAGCGTTGTTCAGAATACGGGCTACACCTTC,CSVVQNTGYTF
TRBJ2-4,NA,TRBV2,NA,TGTGCCAGCAGTGAATTCATCGGGGTGGCCAAAAACATTCAGTACTTC,CASSEFIGVAKNIQYF
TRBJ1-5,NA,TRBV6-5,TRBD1,TGTGCCAGCAGACGACAGGGGGGAAATCAGCCCCAGCATTTT,CASRRQGGNQPQHF
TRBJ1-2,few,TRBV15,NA,TGTGCCACCAGCAGAGCTGACAGCCACACCTTC,CATSRADSHTF
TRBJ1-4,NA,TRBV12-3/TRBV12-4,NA,TGTGCCAGCAGTCGGGAGGTTGGTGAAAAACTGTTTTTT,CASSREVGEKLFF
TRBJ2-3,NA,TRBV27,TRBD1,TGTGCCAGCAGTGCCCTCTTTGGACAGGGCACAGATACGCAGTATTTT,CASSALFGQGTDTQYF
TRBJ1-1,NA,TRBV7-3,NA,TGTGCCAGCAGCTTAACCCCAGGGCTGAACACTGAAGCTTTCTTT,CASSLTPGLNTEAFF
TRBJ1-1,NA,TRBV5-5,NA,TGTGCCAGCAGCTTCACGGAGTACACTGAAGCTTTCTTT,CASSFTEYTEAFF
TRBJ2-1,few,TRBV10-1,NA,TGCGCCAGCAGTGACGGGTTCGAGCAGTTCTTC,CASSDGFEQFF
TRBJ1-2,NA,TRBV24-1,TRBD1,TGTGCCACCAGTGGGGGACAGGGCGGAGGCTACACCTTC,CATSGGQGGGYTF
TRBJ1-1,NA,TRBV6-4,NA,TGTGCCAGCAGGCGGGACCCGGGGAGCACTGAAGCTTTCTTT,CASRRDPGSTEAFF
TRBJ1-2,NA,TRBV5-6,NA,TGTGCCAGCATCTCGACAGGAAGATACAACTATGGCTACACCTTC,CASISTGRYNYGYTF
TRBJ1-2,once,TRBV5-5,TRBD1,TGTGCCAGCAGCACCTGGGACAGGCGTGGCGGCTACACCTTC,CASSTWDRRGGYTF
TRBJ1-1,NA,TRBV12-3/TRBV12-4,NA,TGTGCCAGCAGTCGCCACCCGAGCACTGAAGCTTTCTTT,CASSRHPSTEAFF
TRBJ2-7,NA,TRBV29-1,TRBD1,TGCAGCACCTCGGGACAGGGGTACTACGAGCAGTACTTC,CSTSGQGYYEQYF
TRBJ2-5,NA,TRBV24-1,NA,TGTGCCACCAGTTCAGGATATCAAGAGACCCAGTACTTC,CATSSGYQETQYF
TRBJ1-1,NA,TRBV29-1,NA,TGCAGCGTGGAGGTTATGGGTTCCACTGAAGCTTTCTTT,CSVEVMGSTEAFF
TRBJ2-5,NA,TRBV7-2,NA,TGTGCCAGCAGCTTGTATAAGCGGAGCGAGACCCAGTACTTC,CASSLYKRSETQYF
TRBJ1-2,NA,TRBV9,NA,TGTGCCAGCAGCGTAGACGGTCTTATGGACTATGGCTACACCTTC,CASSVDGLMDYGYTF